The rows below give T cell receptor beta chains drawn from one sample of a study of T cell responses to AZD1222 COVID-19 vaccine. Profiling relied on immunoSEQ multiplex PCR, and the TCRdb table lists in-frame clones only, not all of them. The sample holds some 110,000 clones, 88% seen once. The material was peripheral blood, obtained on day 0 of AZD1222 vaccination. The source is an adult in good health. CDR3s include the opening cysteine and the closing phenylalanine or tryptophan.

v_call: TRBV3-1/TRBV3-2
j_call: TRBJ2-1
cdr3_aa: CASSPDSPKLFF

v_call: TRBV6-6
j_call: TRBJ1-1
cdr3_aa: CASSTGMNTEAFF

v_call: TRBV12-3/TRBV12-4
j_call: TRBJ2-7
cdr3_aa: CASSLYYEQYF

v_call: TRBV4-1
j_call: TRBJ2-7
cdr3_aa: CASSQDVEKGPYEQYF

v_call: TRBV28
j_call: TRBJ1-1
cdr3_aa: CASSFQGNTEAFF

v_call: TRBV28
j_call: TRBJ2-7
cdr3_aa: CASTGGQGEQYF

v_call: TRBV7-9
j_call: TRBJ2-1
cdr3_aa: CASSSPGPRRDEQFF

v_call: TRBV19
j_call: TRBJ1-5
cdr3_aa: CASSPTGPGAPQHF

v_call: TRBV6-6
j_call: TRBJ1-1
cdr3_aa: CASSYSFGGDTEAFF

v_call: TRBV29-1
j_call: TRBJ2-5
cdr3_aa: CSVGWAGGYQETQYF

v_call: TRBV28
j_call: TRBJ1-2
cdr3_aa: CASSFSRTGYGYTF

v_call: TRBV28
j_call: TRBJ1-2
cdr3_aa: CASSKTGQGNYGYTF

v_call: TRBV10-3
j_call: TRBJ2-1
cdr3_aa: CAIRGLAGTSNEQFF

v_call: TRBV7-9
j_call: TRBJ2-7
cdr3_aa: CATESGLAYEQYF

v_call: TRBV13
j_call: TRBJ1-1
cdr3_aa: CASSFTSGHPNTEAFF

v_call: TRBV6-5
j_call: TRBJ1-2
cdr3_aa: CASSYSPGPGDGYTF